This record looks at one TCR beta chain sequence and its context. The antigen remains undetermined. After re-calling the 5' RACE reads, TCRdb lists one entry per CDR3 protein, DNA absent. The listing records some 450,000 distinct CDR3 sequences. Germline CDR1 and CDR2: MNHNS and SASEGT. The CDR3 length is 16 residues. These data are taken from a study of monozygotic twins with inflammatory bowel disease. Points from the study as a whole: Clonotype sharing was lower in IBD patients than healthy twins, most markedly with disease activity.

The TCR was taken from a human donor with ulcerative colitis or Crohn's disease, or a healthy co-twin of an affected twin (not recorded which). Sequencing was done on a sample of blood. The gene calls are TRBV6-1 and TRBJ2-1; the TRBD2 assignment by TCRdb is unverifiable without DNA. CDR3 sequence reads: CASSLHPSGIYNEQFF.